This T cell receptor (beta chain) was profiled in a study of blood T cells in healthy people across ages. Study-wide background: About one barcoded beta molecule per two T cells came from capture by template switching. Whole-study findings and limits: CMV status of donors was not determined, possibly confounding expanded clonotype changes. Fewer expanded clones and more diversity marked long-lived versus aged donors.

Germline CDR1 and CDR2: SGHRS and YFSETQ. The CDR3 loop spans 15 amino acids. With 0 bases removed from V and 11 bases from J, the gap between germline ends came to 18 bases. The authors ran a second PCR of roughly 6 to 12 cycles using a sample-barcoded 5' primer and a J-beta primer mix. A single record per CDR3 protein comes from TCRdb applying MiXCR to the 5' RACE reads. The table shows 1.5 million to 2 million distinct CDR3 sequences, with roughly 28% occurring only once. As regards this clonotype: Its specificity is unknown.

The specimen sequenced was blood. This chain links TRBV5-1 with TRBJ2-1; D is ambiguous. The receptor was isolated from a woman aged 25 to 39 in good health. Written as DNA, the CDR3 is TGCGCCAGCAGCTTGGGGACCTACGATCGCGCCCAGCAGTTCTTC. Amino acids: CASSLGTYDRAQQFF. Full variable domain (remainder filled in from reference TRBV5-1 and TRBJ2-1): KAGVTQTPRYLIKTRGQQVTLSCSPISGHRSVSWYQQTPGQGLQFLFEYFSETQRNKGNFPGRFSGRQFSNSRSEMNVSTLELGDSALYLCASSLGTYDRAQQFFGPGTRLTVL.